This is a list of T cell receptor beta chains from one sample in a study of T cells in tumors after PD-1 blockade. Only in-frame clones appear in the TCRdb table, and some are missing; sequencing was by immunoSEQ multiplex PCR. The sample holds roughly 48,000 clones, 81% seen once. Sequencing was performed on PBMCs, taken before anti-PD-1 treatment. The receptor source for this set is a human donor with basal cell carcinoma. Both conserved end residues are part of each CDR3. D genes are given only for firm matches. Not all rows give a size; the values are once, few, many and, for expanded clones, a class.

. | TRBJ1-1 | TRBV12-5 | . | TGTGCTAGTGGTTTTGGGGGCATGAACACTGAAGCTTTCTTT | CASGFGGMNTEAFF
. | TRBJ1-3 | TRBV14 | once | TGTGCCAGCAGCCAAGGATGGCGGAGCTCTGGAAACACCATATATTTT | CASSQGWRSSGNTIYF
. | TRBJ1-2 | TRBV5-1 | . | TGCGCCAGCAGCTTGGTTCAGGGTGAGGGGGATAACTATGGCTACACCTTC | CASSLVQGEGDNYGYTF
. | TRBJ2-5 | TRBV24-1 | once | TGTGCCACCAGTGATTCCCTGGAGACCCAGTACTTC | CATSDSLETQYF
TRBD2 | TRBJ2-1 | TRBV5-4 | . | TGTGCCAGCAGCTCACAGACGGGGGGGCAGCGAAACAATGAGCAGTTCTTC | CASSSQTGGQRNNEQFF
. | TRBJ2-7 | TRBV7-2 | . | TGTGCCAGCAGCTTAACTAGCCGCTACGAGCAGTACTTC | CASSLTSRYEQYF
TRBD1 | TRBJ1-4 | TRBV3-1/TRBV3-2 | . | TGTGCCAGCAGCAGCCCAACAGGGGGCCCTAATGAAAAACTGTTTTTT | CASSSPTGGPNEKLFF
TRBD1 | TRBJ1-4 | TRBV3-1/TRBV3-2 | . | TGTGCCAGCAGCCAAGGCGACAGGGGGCGGTCTGAAAAACTGTTTTTT | CASSQGDRGRSEKLFF
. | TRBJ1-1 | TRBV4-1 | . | TGCGCCAGCAGCCCTAGAAGGTTGGGACGCGATGAAGCTTTCTTT | CASSPRRLGRDEAFF
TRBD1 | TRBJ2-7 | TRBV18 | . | TGTGCCAGCTCACCGCGCCGGGACAGCTACGAGCAGTACTTC | CASSPRRDSYEQYF
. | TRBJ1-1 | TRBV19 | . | TGTGCCAGTAGGCAGACAGGAGTGAACACTGAAGCTTTCTTT | CASRQTGVNTEAFF
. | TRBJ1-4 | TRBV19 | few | TGTGCCAGTAGTATAAGAAGGTCAGGGGATAATGAAAAACTGTTTTTT | CASSIRRSGDNEKLFF
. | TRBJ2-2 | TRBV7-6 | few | TGTGCCAGCAGCCCAGGGGGCGCGGGGGCCGGGGAGCTGTTTTTT | CASSPGGAGAGELFF
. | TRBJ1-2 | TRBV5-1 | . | TGCGCCAGCAGCTTGGGGCCGGGAATTGGCTATGGCTACACCTTC | CASSLGPGIGYGYTF
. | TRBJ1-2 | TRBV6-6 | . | TGTGCCAGCAGTTACTCGTACGTGGACTATGGCTACACCTTC | CASSYSYVDYGYTF
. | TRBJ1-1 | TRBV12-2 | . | TGTGCAAGTCGCTTAGCAGGGAACACTGAAGCTTTCTTT | CASRLAGNTEAFF
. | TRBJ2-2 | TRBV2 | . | TGTGCCAGCAGTGAACCGGGTAAAAGCACCGGGGAGCTGTTTTTT | CASSEPGKSTGELFF
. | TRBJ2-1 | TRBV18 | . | TGTGCCAGCTCACTATCGACTAGCTCCTACAATGAGCAGTTCTTC | CASSLSTSSYNEQFF
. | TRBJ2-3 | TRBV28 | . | TGTGCCAGCAGTTTCGACTTCCGATCCACAGATACGCAGTATTTT | CASSFDFRSTDTQYF
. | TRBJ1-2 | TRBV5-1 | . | TGCGCCAGCAGCTTCAATCAGGCGAGCGGCTACACCTTC | CASSFNQASGYTF
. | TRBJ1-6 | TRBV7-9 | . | TGTGCCAGCAGCTCCAGGGGATCACCCCTCCACTTT | CASSSRGSPLHF
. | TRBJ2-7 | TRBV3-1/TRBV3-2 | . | TGTGCCAGCAGCCAATGGGGAAAAAGAGGCGAGCAGTACTTC | CASSQWGKRGEQYF
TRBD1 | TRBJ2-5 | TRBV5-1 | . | TGCGCCAGCAGCTTATCCGGGACAGGGGGTGGAGAGACCCAGTACTTC | CASSLSGTGGGETQYF
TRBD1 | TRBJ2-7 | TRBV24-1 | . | TGTGCCACCATTGGGACAGGACCTCAGTACGAGCAGTACTTC | CATIGTGPQYEQYF
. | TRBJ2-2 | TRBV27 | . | TGTGCCAGCAGTTTAGGGAAGGGTTCCGGGGAGCTGTTTTTT | CASSLGKGSGELFF
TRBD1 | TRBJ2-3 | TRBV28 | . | TGTGCCAGCAGTTCCGGGACAGTACCCACAGATACGCAGTATTTT | CASSSGTVPTDTQYF
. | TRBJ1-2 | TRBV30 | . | TGTGCCTGTTCTCAGGCCCGGGGGCGCATCTATGGCTACACCTTC | CACSQARGRIYGYTF
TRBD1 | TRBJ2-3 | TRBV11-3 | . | TGTGCCAGCAGCGCCGGGACAGGGGGCCCAGATACGCAGTATTTT | CASSAGTGGPDTQYF
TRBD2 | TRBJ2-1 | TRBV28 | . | TGTGCCAGCAGTTTGATAGCGGGGGGGCGAGAGCAGTTCTTC | CASSLIAGGREQFF
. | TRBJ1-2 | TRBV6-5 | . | TGTGCCAGCAGTTACATGGACGACTATGGCTACACCTTC | CASSYMDDYGYTF
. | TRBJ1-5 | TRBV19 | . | TGTGCCAGTAGTATCGGGACAAGCAGCAATCAGCCCCAGCATTTT | CASSIGTSSNQPQHF
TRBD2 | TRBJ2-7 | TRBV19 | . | TGTGCCAGTAGGGACGGACTAGCGGGGCGCTACGAGCAGTACTTC | CASRDGLAGRYEQYF